Listed below are T cell receptor beta chains from one sample, sequenced in a study of T cells in Graves' hyperthyroidism and ophthalmopathy. TCRdb itself ran the multiplex PCR reads through MiXCR, one entry per CDR3 protein. The table records approximately 250,000 distinct CDR3 sequences, approximately 25% of them present only once. Sequenced: blood. These receptors came from a woman aged 40 to 49 with Graves' ophthalmopathy. The CDR3 runs from the conserved cysteine through the conserved F or W. D genes are given only for firm matches. Size values are once, few and many counts, or a class for expanded clones, and some rows have none.

clone_size: many; v_call: TRBV10-3; d_call: -; j_call: TRBJ1-1; cdr3_nt: TGTGCCACTGGATACCAGGGGAACACTGAAGCTTTCTTT; cdr3_aa: CATGYQGNTEAFF
clone_size: many; v_call: TRBV18; d_call: TRBD1; j_call: TRBJ2-7; cdr3_nt: TGTGCCAGCACCCAGATTGGCGGGACAGGGGGGTCCGAGCAGTACTTC; cdr3_aa: CASTQIGGTGGSEQYF
clone_size: many; v_call: TRBV28; d_call: TRBD1; j_call: TRBJ1-2; cdr3_nt: TGTGCCAGCAGCCGGGACAGGTTGGGGTATGGCTACACCTTC; cdr3_aa: CASSRDRLGYGYTF
clone_size: -; v_call: TRBV6-2/TRBV6-3; d_call: -; j_call: TRBJ1-2; cdr3_nt: TGTGCCAGCAGTATCGAGGCACAGGGCCATTCTGGCTACAGCTTC; cdr3_aa: CASSIEAQGHSGYSF
clone_size: many; v_call: TRBV11-2; d_call: TRBD2; j_call: TRBJ2-7; cdr3_nt: TGTGCCAGCAGCTCCTCAGGACTAGATCTTTCCTACGAGCAGTACTTC; cdr3_aa: CASSSSGLDLSYEQYF
clone_size: many; v_call: TRBV7-2; d_call: TRBD2; j_call: TRBJ2-7; cdr3_nt: TGTGCCAGCAGCTTAGTCTCGGGAGGCCAGCCGCAGTACTTC; cdr3_aa: CASSLVSGGQPQYF
clone_size: many; v_call: TRBV2; d_call: TRBD1; j_call: TRBJ2-4; cdr3_nt: TGTGCCAGCAGCCCGGACAGGGAAGCCAAAAACATTCAGTACTTC; cdr3_aa: CASSPDREAKNIQYF
clone_size: many; v_call: TRBV7-8; d_call: -; j_call: TRBJ2-2; cdr3_nt: TGTGCCAGCAGCTTAAACCCGGCGAACACCGGGGAGCTGTTTTTT; cdr3_aa: CASSLNPANTGELFF
clone_size: -; v_call: TRBV6-1; d_call: -; j_call: TRBJ2-7; cdr3_nt: TGTGCCAGCAGTGACCATGTTTTCTACGAGCAGTACTTC; cdr3_aa: CASSDHVFYEQYF
clone_size: -; v_call: TRBV15; d_call: -; j_call: TRBJ2-2; cdr3_nt: TGTGCCACCAGCAGAGATGCCCTACCGGGGAACACCGGGGAGCTGTATTTT; cdr3_aa: CATSRDALPGNTGELYF
clone_size: -; v_call: TRBV28; d_call: -; j_call: TRBJ2-4; cdr3_nt: TGTGCCAGCAGTGGGCAGGCCGCAAGTGACAACATTCAGTACTTC; cdr3_aa: CASSGQAASDNIQYF
clone_size: -; v_call: TRBV30; d_call: -; j_call: TRBJ2-7; cdr3_nt: TGTGCCTGGAGGCAAGGGGACGAGCAGTACTTC; cdr3_aa: CAWRQGDEQYF
clone_size: many; v_call: TRBV28; d_call: TRBD2; j_call: TRBJ2-7; cdr3_nt: TGTGCCAGCAAGGGTAGCGGGAGTTACGAGCAGTACTTC; cdr3_aa: CASKGSGSYEQYF
clone_size: -; v_call: TRBV15; d_call: -; j_call: TRBJ1-3; cdr3_nt: TGTGCCACCAGCAGATATGGGGCACCCGGAAACACCATATATTTT; cdr3_aa: CATSRYGAPGNTIYF
clone_size: few; v_call: TRBV27; d_call: TRBD2; j_call: TRBJ2-7; cdr3_nt: TGTGCCAGGAAGGGGACTACCGAAAATACCTACGAGCAGTACTTC; cdr3_aa: CARKGTTENTYEQYF
clone_size: many; v_call: TRBV20-1; d_call: -; j_call: TRBJ2-7; cdr3_nt: TGCAGTGCTAGAGGATGGGCGGGCAGGGTGAACGAGCAGTACTTC; cdr3_aa: CSARGWAGRVNEQYF
clone_size: -; v_call: TRBV15; d_call: -; j_call: TRBJ2-7; cdr3_nt: TGTGCCACCAACAGAGCCGCCTCGGGGCTCCCCTACGAGCAGTACTTC; cdr3_aa: CATNRAASGLPYEQYF